What follows are 12 T cell receptor beta chains derived from one specimen sequenced in a study of Graves' ophthalmopathy and Graves' hyperthyroidism. From RNA, the CDR3 regions of TCR beta chains were amplified and sequenced. HTBI-primed first-round RT-PCR preceded second-round multiplex PCR. Via MiXCR, TCRdb re-called the multiplex PCR reads, giving one row per CDR3 protein. This sample yields 200,000 to 250,000 distinct CDR3 sequences, of which around 45% are seen a single time; less than 50% belongs to the top ten. The sample taken for sequencing was peripheral blood. The source of these receptors is an adult man with Graves' ophthalmopathy.

The chain links TRBV20-1 to TRBJ2-7; D uncertain. The CDR3 totals 13 residues. The ends were cut back, 2 bases at V and 2 bases at J, with 10 bases in the middle. Germline CDR1 DFQATT, CDR2 SNEGSKA (reference sequence). CDR3: CSARTSLAYEQYF. As DNA, the CDR3 is TGCAGTGCTAGAACAAGTTTGGCCTACGAGCAGTACTTC.

V and J are TRBV20-1 and TRBJ1-1; D gene ambiguous. Germline V gives CDR1 DFQATT, CDR2 SNEGSKA (reference sequence). This CDR3 is built from 11 residues. The ends were cut back, 6 bases at V and 7 bases at J, with 12 bases in the middle. CDR3 region: CSALTGVEAFF. The CDR3, as DNA: TGCAGTGCCCTGACTGGGGTTGAAGCTTTCTTT.

The chain couples TRBV2 to TRBJ1-4, with no clear D. The germline CDR1 and CDR2 sequences are SNHLY and FYNNEI. There are 15 residues in the CDR3. The germline V and J ends were trimmed by 2 bases and 4 bases, with 11 bases remaining between them. This chain's CDR3 is CASSETGMSNEKLFF. CDR3 bases: TGTGCCAGCAGTGAAACGGGGATGAGTAATGAAAAACTGTTTTTT.

The table lists this clonotype with a count of one. The chain uses TRBV28 and TRBJ1-5; D not resolved. Germline-derived CDR1 and CDR2 are MDHEN and SYDVKM. The V and J ends lost 1 base and 7 bases respectively, with 5 bases between them. This CDR3 contains 12 residues. The CDR3 protein is CASSLLRQPQHF. The CDR3 DNA reads as TGTGCCAGCAGTTTATTGAGGCAGCCCCAGCATTTT.

About this clonotype itself: This could be a read error, since a much larger clone is one nucleotide away. The V and J genes are TRBV29-1 and TRBJ2-7; 7 bases agree with TRBD1. This CDR3 contains 14 residues. The germline V gene has CDR1 SQVTM and CDR2 ANQGSEA. CDR3 sequence reads: CSVDRDSWPYEQCF. The CDR3 nucleotides read TGCAGCGTTGACCGGGACAGTTGGCCCTACGAGCAGTGCTTC.

The rearrangement joins TRBV7-7 to TRBJ1-4; no clear D. The CDR3 is 14 amino acids. Germline V CDR1 and CDR2: SSHAT, FNYEAQ (reference sequence). The chain's CDR3 is CVSSPAGTNEKLFF. The CDR3 nucleotides are TGTGTTAGCAGCCCCGCTGGAACTAATGAAAAACTGTTTTTT.

This chain links TRBV15 with TRBJ2-2; no definite D call. CDR1 is LNHNV, CDR2 YYDKDF, per germline (reference sequence). V was trimmed by 0 bases and J by 4 bases, leaving 6 bases between them. The CDR3 contains 14 residues. CDR3 region: CATSRDRGTGELFF. The CDR3 DNA is TGTGCCACCAGCAGAGATCGAGGCACCGGGGAGCTGTTTTTT.

This clonotype has ten or more counts. V usage is TRBV10-3 and J usage is TRBJ1-5; D is unresolved. V was shortened by 3 bases and J by 4 bases, with 7 bases between the two germline ends. CDR3 size: 13 residues. The V gene's germline CDR1 is ENHRY and CDR2 SYGVKD. Written as DNA, the CDR3 is TGTGCCATCAGTGAAGGAGGGAATCAGCCCCAGCATTTT. Protein sequence: CAISEGGNQPQHF.

This clonotype was detected a few times. The chain combines TRBV29-1 with TRBJ1-1, with a tentative D call TRBD1 (6 bases). V was shortened by 1 base and J by 11 bases, with 20 bases between the two germline ends. Germline CDR1 reads SQVTM; CDR2 reads ANQGSEA. The CDR3 loop spans 14 amino acids. CDR3 sequence reads: CSVEAWDKLQAAFF. DNA of the CDR3: TGCAGCGTTGAAGCCTGGGACAAGTTACAAGCGGCTTTCTTT.

The chain couples TRBV7-6 to TRBJ2-2, with D uncertain. Trimming took 0 bases from V and 1 from J, leaving 6 bases between them. CDR3 size: 15 residues. From germline, CDR1 is SGHVS and CDR2 FNYEAQ. CDR3 in DNA: TGTGCCAGCAGCTTAGCGCGGCAGAACACCGGGGAGCTGTTTTTT. Its protein is CASSLARQNTGELFF.

This clonotype was detected a few times. The chain carries TRBV7-9 and TRBJ1-5, with a tentative D call TRBD1 (5 bases). This CDR3 region has 16 residues. Trimming left V 4 bases short and J 0 bases short, with 13 bases between. Germline CDR1 and CDR2: SEHNR and FQNEAQ (reference sequence). The CDR3 sequence is CASSWGRSNSNQPQHF. The CDR3 coding sequence is TGTGCCAGCAGCTGGGGACGGTCTAATAGCAATCAGCCCCAGCATTTT.

This clonotype was counted only a few times. The chain combines TRBV7-2 with TRBJ2-5; D perhaps matches TRBD2 (5 bases). This CDR3 comprises 13 residues. V lost 6 bases and J 3 bases, leaving 11 bases between the germline ends. The germline CDR1 and CDR2 sequences are SGHTA and FQGNSA. CDR3 bases: TGTGCCAGCAGGTCAGGACTGAAAGAGACCCAGTACTTC. Translated, it gives CASRSGLKETQYF. The entire variable domain, with the rest obtained from reference TRBV7-2 and TRBJ2-5, is as follows: GAGVSQSPSNKVTEKGKDVELRCDPISGHTALYWYRQSLGQGLEFLIYFQGNSAPDKSGLPSDRFSAERTGGSVSTLTIQRTQQEDSAVYLCASRSGLKETQYFGPGTRLLVL.